This TCR beta chain comes out of a study of T-cell reconstitution after alpha-beta-depleted transplantation in children. For TCRbeta, the library was prepared with unique molecular identifiers. TCRdb reprocessed the PCR reads with MiXCR, giving one entry per CDR3 protein. The sample yields some 300,000 distinct CDR3 sequences, approximately 10% seen once. This clonotype was detected only a few times. This CDR3 has 15 amino acids. The germline V gene encodes CDR1 LGHNA and CDR2 YSLEER. V gave up 1 base and J gave up 4 bases, with 12 bases separating them. The chain carries TRBV4-3 and TRBJ2-3; no reliable D call. The sequenced sample was PBMCs from the stem cell graft donor, obtained from the stem cell graft. The receptor's source is a human donor who donated a stem cell graft to a child with acute lymphoblastic leukemia. The CDR3 DNA reads TGCGCCAGCAGCCAAGGGAAGGGTTGGGCAGATACGCAGTATTTT. It is translated as CASSQGKGWADTQYF.